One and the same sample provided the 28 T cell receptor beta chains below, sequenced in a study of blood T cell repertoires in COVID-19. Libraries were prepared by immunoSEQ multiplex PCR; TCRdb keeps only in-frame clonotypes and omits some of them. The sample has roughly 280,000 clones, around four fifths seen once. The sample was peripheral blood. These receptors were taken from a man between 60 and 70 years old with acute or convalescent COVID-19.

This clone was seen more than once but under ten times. CDR3 DNA sequence: TGTGCCAGCTCACCAGCGGGGGACACGGTTTCGGGCTACACCTTC. Its protein is CASSPAGDTVSGYTF. V is TRBV18 and J is TRBJ1-2, with a possible D match to TRBD1 (6 bases). Between the trimmed V and J ends, which lost 2 bases and 8 bases, there was a span of 18 bases. Germline loops: CDR1 KGHSH, CDR2 LQKENI. CDR3 length: 15 amino acids.

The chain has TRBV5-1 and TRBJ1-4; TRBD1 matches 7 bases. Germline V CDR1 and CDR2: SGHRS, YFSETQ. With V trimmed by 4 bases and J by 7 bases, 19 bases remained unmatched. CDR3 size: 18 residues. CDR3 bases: TGCGCCAGCAGCAGAACCTCCGGGACCGGGACAGCTACTGAAAAACTGTTTTTT. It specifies CASSRTSGTGTATEKLFF.

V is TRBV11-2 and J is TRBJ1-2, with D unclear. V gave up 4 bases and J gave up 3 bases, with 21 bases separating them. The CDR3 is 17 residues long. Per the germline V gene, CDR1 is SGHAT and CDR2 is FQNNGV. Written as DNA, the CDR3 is TGTGCCAGCAGCTATAAAACGTACCATGATAACTACTATGGCTACACCTTC. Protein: CASSYKTYHDNYYGYTF.

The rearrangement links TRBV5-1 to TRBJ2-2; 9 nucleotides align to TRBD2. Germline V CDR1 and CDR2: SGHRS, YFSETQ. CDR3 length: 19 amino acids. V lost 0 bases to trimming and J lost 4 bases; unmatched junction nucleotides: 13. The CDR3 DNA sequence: TGCGCCAGCAGCTTGGATCCTAGCGGGACTGGGTTGGTCACCGGGGAGCTGTTTTTT. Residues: CASSLDPSGTGLVTGELFF. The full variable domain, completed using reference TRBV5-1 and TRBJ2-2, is KAGVTQTPRYLIKTRGQQVTLSCSPISGHRSVSWYQQTPGQGLQFLFEYFSETQRNKGNFPGRFSGRQFSNSRSEMNVSTLELGDSALYLCASSLDPSGTGLVTGELFFGEGSRLTVL.

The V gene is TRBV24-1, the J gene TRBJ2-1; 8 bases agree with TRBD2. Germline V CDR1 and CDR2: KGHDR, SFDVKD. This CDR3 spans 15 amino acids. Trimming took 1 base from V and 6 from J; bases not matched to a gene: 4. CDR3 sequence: CATSDLGTSGNEQFF. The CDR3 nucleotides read TGTGCCACCAGTGATTTAGGGACTAGTGGCAATGAGCAGTTCTTC.

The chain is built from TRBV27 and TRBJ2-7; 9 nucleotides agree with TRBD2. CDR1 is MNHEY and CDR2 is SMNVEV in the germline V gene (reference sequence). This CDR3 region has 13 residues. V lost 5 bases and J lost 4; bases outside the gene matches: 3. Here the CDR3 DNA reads TGTGCCAGCAGTCGTAGCGGGGGTTACGAGCAGTACTTC. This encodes CASSRSGGYEQYF.

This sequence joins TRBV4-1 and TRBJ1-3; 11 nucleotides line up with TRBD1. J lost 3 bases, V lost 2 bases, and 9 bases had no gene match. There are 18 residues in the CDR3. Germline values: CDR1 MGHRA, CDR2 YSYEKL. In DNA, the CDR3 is TGCGCCAGCAGCCAAACACCGGGACAGGGGGTTTATGGAAACACCATATATTTT. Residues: CASSQTPGQGVYGNTIYF.

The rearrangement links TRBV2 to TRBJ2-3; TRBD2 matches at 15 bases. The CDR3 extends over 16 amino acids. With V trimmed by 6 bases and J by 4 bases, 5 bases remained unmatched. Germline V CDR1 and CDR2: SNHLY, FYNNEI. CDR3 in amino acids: CASRGGTSGGSDTQYF. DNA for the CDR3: TGTGCCAGCAGAGGAGGGACTAGCGGGGGGTCAGATACGCAGTATTTT.

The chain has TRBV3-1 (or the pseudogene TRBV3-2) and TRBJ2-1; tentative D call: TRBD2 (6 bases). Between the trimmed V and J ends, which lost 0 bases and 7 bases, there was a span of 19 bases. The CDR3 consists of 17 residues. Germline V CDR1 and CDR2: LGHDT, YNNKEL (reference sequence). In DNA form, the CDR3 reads TGTGCCAGCAGCCAAGAAGTCGGTACTAGCCGCGGAAATGAGCAGTTCTTC. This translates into CASSQEVGTSRGNEQFF.

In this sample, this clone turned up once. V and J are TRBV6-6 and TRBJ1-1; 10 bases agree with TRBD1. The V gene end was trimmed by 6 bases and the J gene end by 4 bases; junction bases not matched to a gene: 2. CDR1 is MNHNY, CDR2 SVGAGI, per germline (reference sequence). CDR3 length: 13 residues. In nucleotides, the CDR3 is TGTGCCAGCAGCTGGGACAGGGGCACTGAAGCTTTCTTT. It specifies CASSWDRGTEAFF.

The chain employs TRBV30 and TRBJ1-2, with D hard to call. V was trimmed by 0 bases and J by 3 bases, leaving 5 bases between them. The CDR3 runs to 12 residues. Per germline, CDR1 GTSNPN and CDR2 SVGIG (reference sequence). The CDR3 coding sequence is TGTGCCTGGAGTGTTCACTACTATGGCTACACCTTC. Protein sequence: CAWSVHYYGYTF. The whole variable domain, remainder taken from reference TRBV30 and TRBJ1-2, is SQTIHQWPATLVQPVGSPLSLECTVEGTSNPNLYWYRQAAGRGLQLLFYSVGIGQISSEVPQNLSASRPQDRQFILSSKKLLLSDSGFYLCAWSVHYYGYTFGSGTRLTVV.

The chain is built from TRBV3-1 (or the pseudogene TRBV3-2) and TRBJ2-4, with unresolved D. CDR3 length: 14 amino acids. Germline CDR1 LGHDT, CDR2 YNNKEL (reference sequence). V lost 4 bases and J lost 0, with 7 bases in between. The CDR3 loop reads CASSPGLAKNIQYF. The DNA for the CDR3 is TGTGCCAGCAGCCCAGGCCTAGCCAAAAACATTCAGTACTTC.

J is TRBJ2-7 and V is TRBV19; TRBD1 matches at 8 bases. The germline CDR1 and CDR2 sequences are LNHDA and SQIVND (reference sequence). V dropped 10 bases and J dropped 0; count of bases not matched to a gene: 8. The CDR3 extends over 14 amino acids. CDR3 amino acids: CATRRQGSSYEQYF. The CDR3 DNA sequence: TGTGCCACTCGCCGACAGGGGAGCTCCTACGAGCAGTACTTC.

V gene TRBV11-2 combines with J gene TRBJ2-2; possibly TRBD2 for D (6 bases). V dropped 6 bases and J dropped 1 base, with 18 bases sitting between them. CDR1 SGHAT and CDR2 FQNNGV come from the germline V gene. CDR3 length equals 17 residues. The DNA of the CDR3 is TGTGCCAGCAGAAGTTACCGGGAGCGAAAGAACACCGGGGAGCTGTTTTTT. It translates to CASRSYRERKNTGELFF.

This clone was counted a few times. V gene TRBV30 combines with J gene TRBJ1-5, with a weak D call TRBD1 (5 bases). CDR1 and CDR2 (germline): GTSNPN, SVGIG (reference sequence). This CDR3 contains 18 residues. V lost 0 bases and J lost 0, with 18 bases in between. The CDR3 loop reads CAWSVGLQGWNSNQPQHF. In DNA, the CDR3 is TGTGCCTGGAGTGTAGGTCTCCAGGGCTGGAATAGCAATCAGCCCCAGCATTTT.

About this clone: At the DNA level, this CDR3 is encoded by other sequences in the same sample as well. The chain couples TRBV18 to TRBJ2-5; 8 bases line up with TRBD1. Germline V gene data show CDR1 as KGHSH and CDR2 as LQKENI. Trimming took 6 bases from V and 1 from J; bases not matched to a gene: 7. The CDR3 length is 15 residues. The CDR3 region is CASSRDRSLQETQYF. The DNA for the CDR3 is TGTGCCAGCTCCCGGGACAGGAGTCTCCAAGAGACCCAGTACTTC.

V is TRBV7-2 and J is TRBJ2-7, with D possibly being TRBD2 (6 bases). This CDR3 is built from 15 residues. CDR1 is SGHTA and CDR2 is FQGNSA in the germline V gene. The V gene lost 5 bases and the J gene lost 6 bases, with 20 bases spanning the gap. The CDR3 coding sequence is TGTGCCAGCAGCCGCCGTGCGAGCGGGCAAGGCGAGCAGTACTTC. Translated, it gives CASSRRASGQGEQYF.

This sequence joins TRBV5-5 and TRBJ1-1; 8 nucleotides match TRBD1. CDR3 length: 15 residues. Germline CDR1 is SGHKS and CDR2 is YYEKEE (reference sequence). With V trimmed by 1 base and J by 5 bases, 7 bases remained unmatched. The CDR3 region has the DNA TGTGCCAGCAGCTTGCAGGGGGCGGGGTGGACTGAAGCTTTCTTT. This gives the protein CASSLQGAGWTEAFF.

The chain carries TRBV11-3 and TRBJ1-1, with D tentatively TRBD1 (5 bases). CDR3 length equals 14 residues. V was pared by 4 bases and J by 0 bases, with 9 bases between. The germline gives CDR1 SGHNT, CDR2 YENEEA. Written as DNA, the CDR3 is TGTGCCAGCAGCTCTAGGGGCTTGAACACTGAAGCTTTCTTT. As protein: CASSSRGLNTEAFF.

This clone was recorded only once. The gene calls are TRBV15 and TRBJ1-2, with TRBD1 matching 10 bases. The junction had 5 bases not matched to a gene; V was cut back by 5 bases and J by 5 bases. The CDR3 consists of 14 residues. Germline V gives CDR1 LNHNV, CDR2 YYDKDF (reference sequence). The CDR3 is CATSWDRGRYGYTF. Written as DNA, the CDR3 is TGTGCCACCAGCTGGGACAGGGGCCGGTATGGCTACACCTTC.

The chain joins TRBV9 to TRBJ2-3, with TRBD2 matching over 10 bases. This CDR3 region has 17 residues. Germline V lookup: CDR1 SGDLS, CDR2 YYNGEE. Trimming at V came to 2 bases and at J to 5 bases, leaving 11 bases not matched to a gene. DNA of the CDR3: TGTGCCAGCAGCGTGGTCGGCTACAGCGGGGGGGTAGATACGCAGTATTTT. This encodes CASSVVGYSGGVDTQYF.

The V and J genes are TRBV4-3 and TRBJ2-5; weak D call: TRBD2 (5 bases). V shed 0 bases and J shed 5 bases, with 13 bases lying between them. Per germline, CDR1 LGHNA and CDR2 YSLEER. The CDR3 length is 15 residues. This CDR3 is CASSQDSRVGETQYF. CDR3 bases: TGCGCCAGCAGCCAAGATTCGCGGGTTGGGGAGACCCAGTACTTC.

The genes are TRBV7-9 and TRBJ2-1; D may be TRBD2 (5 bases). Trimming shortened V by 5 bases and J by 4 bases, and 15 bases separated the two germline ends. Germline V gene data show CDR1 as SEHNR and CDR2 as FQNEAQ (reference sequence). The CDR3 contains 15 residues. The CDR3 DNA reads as TGTGCCAGCAGCGCCGGTCGAGCGGCTTACAATGAGCAGTTCTTC. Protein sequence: CASSAGRAAYNEQFF. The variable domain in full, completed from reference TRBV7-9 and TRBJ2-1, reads DTGVSQNPRHKITKRGQNVTFRCDPISEHNRLYWYRQTLGQGPEFLTYFQNEAQLEKSRLLSDRFSAERPKGSFSTLEIQRTEQGDSAMYLCASSAGRAAYNEQFFGPGTRLTVL.

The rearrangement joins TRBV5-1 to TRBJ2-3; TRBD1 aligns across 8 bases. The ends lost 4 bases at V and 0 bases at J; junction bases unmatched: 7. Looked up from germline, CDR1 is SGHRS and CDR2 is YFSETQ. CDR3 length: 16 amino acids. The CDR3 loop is CASSVNRGDSTDTQYF. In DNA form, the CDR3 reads TGCGCCAGCAGCGTGAACAGGGGGGATAGCACAGATACGCAGTATTTT.

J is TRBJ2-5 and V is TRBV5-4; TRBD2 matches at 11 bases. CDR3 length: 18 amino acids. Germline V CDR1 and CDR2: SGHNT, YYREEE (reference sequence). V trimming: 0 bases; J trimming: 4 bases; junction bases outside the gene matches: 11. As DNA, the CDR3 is TGTGCCAGCAGCTTGGCCCTCCAAACTAGCGGGAGAGGAGAGACCCAGTACTTC. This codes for CASSLALQTSGRGETQYF.

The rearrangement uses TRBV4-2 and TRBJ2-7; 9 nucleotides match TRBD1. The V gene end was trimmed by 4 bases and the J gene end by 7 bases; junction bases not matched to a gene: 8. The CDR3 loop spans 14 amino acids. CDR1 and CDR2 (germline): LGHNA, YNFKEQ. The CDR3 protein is CASSLGQGLGEQYF. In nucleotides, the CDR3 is TGTGCCAGCAGCCTTGGACAGGGGCTCGGTGAGCAGTACTTC.

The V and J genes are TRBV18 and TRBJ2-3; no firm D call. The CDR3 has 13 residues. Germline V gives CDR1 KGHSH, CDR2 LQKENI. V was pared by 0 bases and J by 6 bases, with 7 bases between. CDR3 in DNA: TGTGCCAGCTCACCACCCCTGTCGGATACGCAGTATTTT. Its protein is CASSPPLSDTQYF.

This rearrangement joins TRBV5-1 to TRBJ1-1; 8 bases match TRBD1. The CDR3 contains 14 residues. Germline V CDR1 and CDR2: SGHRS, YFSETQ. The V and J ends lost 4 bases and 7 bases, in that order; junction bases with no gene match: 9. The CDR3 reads CASSGVAGTGEAFF. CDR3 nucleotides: TGCGCCAGCAGCGGAGTCGCCGGGACAGGTGAAGCTTTCTTT.